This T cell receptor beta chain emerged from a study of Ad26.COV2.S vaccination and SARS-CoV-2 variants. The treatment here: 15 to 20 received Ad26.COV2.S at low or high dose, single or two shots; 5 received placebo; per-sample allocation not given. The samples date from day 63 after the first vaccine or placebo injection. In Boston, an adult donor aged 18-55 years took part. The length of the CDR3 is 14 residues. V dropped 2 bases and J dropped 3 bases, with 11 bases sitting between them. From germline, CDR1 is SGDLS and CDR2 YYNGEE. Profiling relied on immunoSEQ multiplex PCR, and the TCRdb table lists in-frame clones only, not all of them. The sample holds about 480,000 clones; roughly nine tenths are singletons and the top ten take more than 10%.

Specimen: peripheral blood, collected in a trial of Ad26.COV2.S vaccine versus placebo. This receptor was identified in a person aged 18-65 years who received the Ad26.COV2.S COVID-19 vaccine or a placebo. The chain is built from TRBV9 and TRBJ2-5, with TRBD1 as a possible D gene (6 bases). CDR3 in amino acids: CASSVHQGKETQYF. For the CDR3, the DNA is TGTGCCAGCAGCGTCCACCAGGGGAAAGAGACCCAGTACTTC.